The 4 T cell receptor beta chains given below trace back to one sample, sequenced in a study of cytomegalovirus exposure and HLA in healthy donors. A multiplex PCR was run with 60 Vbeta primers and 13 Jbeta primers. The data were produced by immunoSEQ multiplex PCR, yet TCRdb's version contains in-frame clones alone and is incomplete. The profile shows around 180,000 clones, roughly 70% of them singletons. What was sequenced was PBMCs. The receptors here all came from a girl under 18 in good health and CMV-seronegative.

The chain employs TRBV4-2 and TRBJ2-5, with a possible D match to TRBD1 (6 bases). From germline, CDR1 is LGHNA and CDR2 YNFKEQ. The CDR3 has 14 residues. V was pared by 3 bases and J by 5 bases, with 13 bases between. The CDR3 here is CASSQGTLRETQYF. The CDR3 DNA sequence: TGTGCCAGCAGCCAGGGGACATTGCGGGAGACCCAGTACTTC.

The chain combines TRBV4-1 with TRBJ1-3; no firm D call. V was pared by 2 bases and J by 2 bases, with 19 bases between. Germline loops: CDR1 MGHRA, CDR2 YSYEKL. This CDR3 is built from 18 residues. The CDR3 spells CASSQTPARIATGNTIYF. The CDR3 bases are TGCGCCAGCAGCCAAACGCCCGCCCGAATAGCTACTGGAAACACCATATATTTT.

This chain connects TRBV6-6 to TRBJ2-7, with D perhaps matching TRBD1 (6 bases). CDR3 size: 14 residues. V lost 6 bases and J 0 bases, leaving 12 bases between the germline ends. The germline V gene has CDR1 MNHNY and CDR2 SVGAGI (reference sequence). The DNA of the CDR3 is TGTGCCAGCAGCAAAAACAGGGACTCCTACGAGCAGTACTTC. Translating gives CASSKNRDSYEQYF.

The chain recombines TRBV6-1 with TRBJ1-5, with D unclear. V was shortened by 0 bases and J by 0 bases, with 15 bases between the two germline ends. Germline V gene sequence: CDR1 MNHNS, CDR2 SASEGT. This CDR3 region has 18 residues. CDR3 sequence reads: CASSEAWVDSHSNQPQHF. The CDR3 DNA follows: TGTGCCAGCAGTGAAGCATGGGTAGACTCTCATAGCAATCAGCCCCAGCATTTT.